These 13 T cell receptor beta chains originate from one sample sequenced in a study of metastatic and nonmetastatic thyroid tumors. Patients underwent thyroid surgery, and none had received any treatment before it. TCRdb redid the clone calls on the PCR reads using MiXCR. This table has roughly 53,000 clones, around 20% appearing once. The sequenced sample consisted of blood. The receptors were gathered from a female donor with papillary thyroid cancer or a benign thyroid nodule (not recorded which). Some clones in this sample may be carry-over from other donors' samples.

A few counts support this clone. The junction shows a germline mismatch at one end, possibly a read error. V usage is TRBV6-1 and J usage is TRBJ1-2; D unclear. CDR1 is MNHNS and CDR2 is SASEGT in the germline V gene. The CDR3 runs 16 residues. The CDR3 protein is CATIGKGASPFYGYNF. The CDR3 bases are TGTGCCACCATCGGGAAAGGTGCATCTCCCTTCTATGGCTACAACTTC.

Relative to its sample, this clone is medium-sized. The chain employs TRBV20-1 and TRBJ2-2; the match to TRBD2 covers 8 bases. Germline loops: CDR1 DFQATT, CDR2 SNEGSKA (reference sequence). After removal of 7 bases from V and 5 bases from J, the junction contained 0 bases not matched to a gene. The CDR3 runs to 11 residues. The CDR3 DNA reads TGCAGTGTAGCGGGAACCGGGGAGCTGTTTTTT. This translates into CSVAGTGELFF.

There are many counts of this clone. The CDR3 here is CASRGLAGITGELFF. CDR3 DNA sequence: TGTGCCAGCAGGGGACTAGCGGGGATCACCGGGGAGCTGTTTTTT. The V and J genes are TRBV6-2 or TRBV6-3 and TRBJ2-2, with 13 nucleotides matching TRBD2. Trimming took 6 bases from V and 4 from J; bases not matched to a gene: 2. This CDR3 is built from 15 residues. Germline V lookup: CDR1 MNHEY, CDR2 SVGEGT.

The chain combines TRBV5-6 with TRBJ2-2; no clear D. Germline V CDR1 and CDR2: SGHDT, YYEEEE. The CDR3 has 15 amino acids. V was clipped by 1 base and J by 6 bases, with 13 bases between them. This CDR3 reads CASSLSSVRPGELFF. The DNA of the CDR3 is TGTGCCAGCAGCTTGTCTTCAGTTCGACCCGGGGAGCTGTTTTTT.

In the case of this clone: A much bigger clone sits one base away, suggesting this may be a read error. Other DNA sequences within the sample encode an identical CDR3. The V gene is TRBV24-1, the J gene TRBJ2-3; tentatively, D is TRBD1 or TRBD2 (5 bases each). Germline V gene sequence: CDR1 KGHDR, CDR2 SFDVKD. The V and J ends lost 7 bases and 2 bases respectively, with 15 bases between them. The CDR3 sequence is 15 residues long. The CDR3 bases are TGTGCCACCAGCTCCCGGGACCCGACCACAGATACGCAGTATTTT. It codes for CATSSRDPTTDTQYF.

The table lists this clone with many counts. The V and J genes are TRBV12-3 or TRBV12-4 and TRBJ1-3; no reliable D call. With 3 bases removed from V and 1 base from J, the gap between germline ends came to 13 bases. This CDR3 has 16 residues. CDR3 sequence reads: CASSFSGYRSGNTIYF. The CDR3 DNA follows: TGTGCCAGCAGTTTCTCGGGGTACCGATCTGGAAACACCATATATTTT.

V gene TRBV4-2 combines with J gene TRBJ2-6; D possibly uses TRBD1 or TRBD2 (6 bases each). Germline-derived CDR1 and CDR2 are LGHNA and YNFKEQ. The CDR3 length is 18 residues. V was clipped by 6 bases and J by 1 base, with 19 bases between them. CDR3 sequence (DNA): TGTGCCAGCAGGGAGGGGTTCAGGGGACCATCTGGGGCCAACGTCCTGACTTTC. Protein: CASREGFRGPSGANVLTF.

This clone was seen many times. The J gene is TRBJ1-1, the V gene TRBV28, with D possibly TRBD1 on 5 matching bases. Germline V gene data show CDR1 as MDHEN and CDR2 as SYDVKM. Trimming removed 6 bases at V and 2 bases at J, with 7 bases between. This CDR3 is 12 amino acids long. CDR3 sequence reads: CASSGQNTEAFF. The CDR3 region has the DNA TGTGCCAGCAGCGGACAAAACACTGAAGCTTTCTTT.

This clone was counted only a few times. Mismatch with germline at one junction end may stem from a read error. The V gene is TRBV28, the J gene TRBJ1-2; TRBD1 might be the D (5 bases). The CDR3 runs 14 residues. Germline CDR1 and CDR2: MDHEN and SYDVKM. As DNA, the CDR3 is TGTGCCAACAGTTACAAGGGGATATGGTACTGCTACACCTTC. Its translation: CANSYKGIWYCYTF.

The table lists this clone with many counts. The chain joins TRBV10-1 to TRBJ2-1, with D uncertain. Trimming left V 6 bases short and J 4 bases short, with 10 bases between. The CDR3 extends over 13 amino acids. The germline V gene has CDR1 WNHNN and CDR2 SYGVQD (reference sequence). The chain's CDR3 is CASSTPGYNEQFF. Written as DNA, the CDR3 is TGCGCCAGCAGCACGCCTGGTTACAATGAGCAGTTCTTC.

Many counts were recorded for this clone. The chain uses TRBV19 and TRBJ1-2, with TRBD1 as a possible D gene (6 bases). Germline V gene lookup returns CDR1 LNHDA and CDR2 SQIVND (reference sequence). The CDR3 contains 15 residues. Trimming stripped 5 bases from V and 3 bases from J, with 16 bases between. CDR3 protein: CASSALSGTHYGYTF. In nucleotides, the CDR3 is TGTGCCAGTAGTGCCCTTTCCGGGACACACTATGGCTACACCTTC.

This clone was detected only once. V usage is TRBV7-3 and J usage is TRBJ2-3; no clear D gene. This CDR3 region has 13 residues. The V end lost 4 bases, the J end lost 1 base, and 6 bases lay between the germline ends. The V gene's germline CDR1 is SGHTA and CDR2 FQGTGA. CDR3 region: CASSYLGTDTQYF. CDR3 nucleotide sequence: TGTGCCAGCAGCTATCTCGGCACAGATACGCAGTATTTT.

Note on this clone: This may be a read error: a much more frequent sequence differs by one nucleotide. The rearrangement links TRBV5-1 to TRBJ2-7; D is ambiguous. CDR1 and CDR2 from the germline V gene are SGHRS and YFSETQ. The CDR3 is made up of 15 amino acids. V lost 0 bases to trimming and J lost 2 bases, with 12 bases between them. Here the CDR3 DNA reads TGCGCCAGCAGCTTGGAACGCGGCCCCCCCTACGAGCAGTACTTC. It codes for CASSLERGPPYEQYF.